Sequencing of this T cell receptor beta chain was carried out in a study of T cell responses to AZD1222 COVID-19 vaccine. This table comes from immunoSEQ multiplex PCR, and its TCRdb copy is limited to in-frame clones, with some not included. The sample contains some 170,000 clones, 85% to 90% of which appear only once. With respect to this clone: The antigen remains undetermined.

Whole-study results and caveats: The donor group comprised mostly white British people and more females; the analysis possibly underestimated clonal diversity. Spike-wide vaccine-associated CD4 TCRs dominated at 160-218 and 743-854. Per reports, nearly half of all spike-specific TCRs target regions that are unmutated in variants. AZD1222 recipients seropositive at baseline numbered only six or seven.

Sample: peripheral blood, taken on day 0 of AZD1222 vaccination. This TCR was sampled from an adult in good health.

Here the CDR3 reads CASSLVDNEQFF. CDR3 DNA: TGTGCCAGCAGCTTAGTAGACAATGAGCAGTTCTTC. The genes are TRBV11-3 and TRBJ2-1, with D hard to call. V lost 1 base and J 5 bases, leaving 3 bases between the germline ends. This CDR3 has 12 residues. The germline V gene encodes CDR1 SGHNT and CDR2 YENEEA.